These T cell receptor beta chains were read from a single sample in a study of early T cells in non-severe SARS-CoV-2 infection. TCRdb itself ran the 5' RACE reads through MiXCR, one entry per CDR3 protein. This sample carries about 76,000 distinct CDR3 sequences, roughly a sixth of them seen once, and the ten largest clones take about 12%. Sequenced input: whole blood. These receptors all stem from an adult who was a healthcare worker with PCR-confirmed SARS-CoV-2 infection or an uninfected control (not recorded which). The CDR3 runs from the conserved cysteine through the conserved F or W. A D gene is named only where the DNA matches it firmly. Not every row has a clone size; where given, it reads once, few, many or a size class.

-	TRBD1	TRBJ1-3	TRBV27	TGTGCCAGCAGTATAGGGACAGGGGTAGGAAACACCATATATTTT	CASSIGTGVGNTIYF
-	TRBD2	TRBJ2-7	TRBV27	TGTGCCAGCAGTTTAAAGGTTGGCGGGGGTCCCTCCTACGAGCAGTACTTC	CASSLKVGGGPSYEQYF
many	-	TRBJ2-7	TRBV7-9	TGTGCCAGCAGCTCGGACTACGAGCAGTACTTC	CASSSDYEQYF
few	-	TRBJ1-1	TRBV3-1	TGTGCCAGCAGCCTCTCCTTGGGGTATGACACTGAAGCTTTCTTT	CASSLSLGYDTEAFF
-	-	TRBJ2-3	TRBV7-9	TGTGCCAGCAGCTTAACGGGCCCCGCAGATACGCAGTATTTT	CASSLTGPADTQYF
-	-	TRBJ1-1	TRBV20-1	TGCAGTGCTAGACGCGAGAACACTGAAGCTTTCTTT	CSARRENTEAFF
few	-	TRBJ2-2	TRBV27	TGTGCCAGCAGTGCCTGGAGGGCCGGGGAGCTGTTTTTT	CASSAWRAGELFF
-	-	TRBJ2-5	TRBV7-6	TGTGCCAGCAGCCCGGGCATCGCGCAGGGCCAAGAGACCCAGTACTTC	CASSPGIAQGQETQYF
few	-	TRBJ1-3	TRBV14	TGTGCCAGCAGCCGAGACAAAGGAGGGCTCGGCGAAGGAAACACCATATATTTT	CASSRDKGGLGEGNTIYF
-	-	TRBJ2-5	TRBV7-2	TGTGCCAGCAGCTTAGTAATGGAGACCCAGTACTTC	CASSLVMETQYF
-	-	TRBJ1-2	TRBV7-8	TGTGCCAGCAGCCCCTTTAACAGAGGCGGCTACACCTTC	CASSPFNRGGYTF
-	-	TRBJ1-2	TRBV29-1	TGCAGCGTCGTACAGGGCTATGGCTACACCTTC	CSVVQGYGYTF
few	-	TRBJ2-7	TRBV4-1	TGCGCCAGCAGCAGGGGCGGAGAGCAGTACTTC	CASSRGGEQYF
few	-	TRBJ2-7	TRBV7-2	TGTGCCAGCAGCTTAGCGACACACGAGCAGTACTTC	CASSLATHEQYF
-	TRBD1	TRBJ1-1	TRBV29-1	TGCAGCGCCTCGACAGGGGGCTGGAATGAAGCTTTCTTT	CSASTGGWNEAFF
-	-	TRBJ1-5	TRBV20-1	TGCAGTGCTTTCTCCCCAGCGAGGGGCTCTCAGCCCCAGCATTTT	CSAFSPARGSQPQHF
-	TRBD2	TRBJ2-2	TRBV3-1	TGTGCCAGCAGTCTAGCGGGCGCGAACACCGGGGAGCTGTTTTTT	CASSLAGANTGELFF
many	TRBD1	TRBJ1-1	TRBV11-2	TGTGCCAGCAGCTCGGGACAGGGAGGTATGAACACTGAAGCTTTCTTT	CASSSGQGGMNTEAFF
few	TRBD1	TRBJ2-7	TRBV19	TGTGCCAGTAGCTTCGGGACAGGGTTCTACGAGCAGTACTTC	CASSFGTGFYEQYF
-	-	TRBJ2-5	TRBV7-8	TGTGCCAGCAGCTTTAATAGGGAGACCCAGTACTTC	CASSFNRETQYF
few	-	TRBJ2-3	TRBV5-5	TGTGCCAGCAGCTTCCCGGCAGGGACAGATACGCAGTATTTT	CASSFPAGTDTQYF
few	-	TRBJ2-4	TRBV27	TGTGCCAGCAGTTTTCGTCCTGCCGGTGAAGAGGTTCAGTACTTC	CASSFRPAGEEVQYF
-	-	TRBJ1-2	TRBV5-1	TGCGCCAGCAGCTTGGGCACGGCCAATTATGGCTACACCTTC	CASSLGTANYGYTF
few	-	TRBJ2-3	TRBV11-3	TGTGCCAGCAGCTTGAAGTCGGGATTAGCTCCCAGTTTT	CASSLKSGLAPSF
-	TRBD2	TRBJ2-1	TRBV7-8	TGTGCCAGCAGCTTAGTGATAGCGGGGGAAGATGAGCAGTTCTTC	CASSLVIAGEDEQFF
-	-	TRBJ1-2	TRBV12-3/TRBV12-4	TGTGCCAGCAGTTCACGAGGGGGTGGCTACACCTTC	CASSSRGGGYTF
few	-	TRBJ2-7	TRBV6-6	TGTGCCAGCAGTGAAAACTACGAGCAGTACTTC	CASSENYEQYF
-	TRBD2	TRBJ2-5	TRBV7-7	TGTGCTAGCAGCTCAGGACTAGCCAGCCCCCAGTACTTC	CASSSGLASPQYF
few	-	TRBJ2-2	TRBV5-6	TGTGCCAGCAGCTTGCCCGGAGCTACCGGGGAGCTGTTTTTT	CASSLPGATGELFF
many	-	TRBJ1-3	TRBV5-1	TGCGCCAGCAGCTTGGATGGCTCTGGAAACACCATATATTTT	CASSLDGSGNTIYF
-	TRBD1	TRBJ2-7	TRBV20-1	TGCAGTGCTAGAGATGGAGACAGGGGGCTAAGCGAGCAGTACTTC	CSARDGDRGLSEQYF
-	TRBD1	TRBJ2-7	TRBV28	TGTGCCAGCAGCCTTACACCGGGACAGGCCTACGAGCAGTACTTC	CASSLTPGQAYEQYF
-	TRBD1	TRBJ2-3	TRBV7-3	TGTGCCAGCAGCTCGGGGAACAGGGGTTTGGGCACAGATACGCAGTATTTT	CASSSGNRGLGTDTQYF
many	TRBD1	TRBJ1-5	TRBV10-1	TGCGCCAGCCTCTCCAGGGGGCTGTGGCAGCCCCAGCATTTT	CASLSRGLWQPQHF
few	-	TRBJ2-7	TRBV6-2/TRBV6-3	TGTGCCAGCAGTTACGGGCAGGGACCTTACGAGCAGTACTTC	CASSYGQGPYEQYF
many	-	TRBJ1-5	TRBV24-1	TGTGCCACCAGACAGGGTCGAGGGCAGCCCCAGCATTTT	CATRQGRGQPQHF
many	-	TRBJ1-6	TRBV29-1	TGCAGCGGACGGAGGGACTATAATTCACCCCTCCACTTT	CSGRRDYNSPLHF
-	-	TRBJ2-3	TRBV9	TGTGCCAGCAGCGTAGTAGCGGCTAGCACAGATACGCAGTATTTT	CASSVVAASTDTQYF
-	-	TRBJ1-6	TRBV27	TGTGCCAGCAGTTTATATGTTGACATGTCCAGTTCACCCCTCCACTTT	CASSLYVDMSSSPLHF
-	-	TRBJ1-6	TRBV18	TGTGCCAGCTCACCGGCCAAGCCTAATTCACCCCTCCACTTT	CASSPAKPNSPLHF
-	TRBD2	TRBJ2-1	TRBV11-3	TGTGCCAGCAGCTTACGGTCTAGCGGGATAGGGGATGAGCAGTTCTTC	CASSLRSSGIGDEQFF
-	-	TRBJ2-2	TRBV28	TGTGCCAGCAGTTCCCCCACTGGGGAGCTGTTTTTT	CASSSPTGELFF
few	-	TRBJ2-7	TRBV6-2/TRBV6-3	TGTGCCAGCAGTTTCGAACGGGGGTACGAGCAGTACTTC	CASSFERGYEQYF
few	-	TRBJ2-7	TRBV28	TGTGCCAGCAGCAACAGGCACTTC	CASSNRHF
-	-	TRBJ1-5	TRBV24-1	TGTGCCACCAGTGACCCCAGGGTGCGCAATCAGCCCCAGCATTTT	CATSDPRVRNQPQHF